Only a few counts were recorded for the clone carrying this T cell receptor (beta chain). Its target is unknown. Trimming took 3 bases from V and 1 from J, leaving 10 bases between them. The germline CDR1 and CDR2 sequences are LNHNV and YYDKDF (reference sequence). The CDR3 extends over 15 amino acids. This sample was taken from a study of response to subunit inactivated influenza vaccine. Findings and limits, study-wide: Each seasonal influenza vaccination, the authors suggested, recruits few new T cells.

Using its own MiXCR run on the RT-PCR reads, TCRdb lists one record per CDR3 protein. Here the sample spans approximately 530,000 distinct CDR3 sequences, about 7.2% being singletons. The chain uses TRBV15 and TRBJ2-1; possibly TRBD1 for D (7 bases). The sample consisted of PBMCs from blood, taken around 25 months after vaccination. The receptor comes from a man aged 45 to 75 who received an inactivated influenza vaccine. Here the CDR3 DNA reads TGTGCCACCAGCAGCAGGGGGGCATCCTACAATGAGCAGTTCTTC. It translates to CATSSRGASYNEQFF.